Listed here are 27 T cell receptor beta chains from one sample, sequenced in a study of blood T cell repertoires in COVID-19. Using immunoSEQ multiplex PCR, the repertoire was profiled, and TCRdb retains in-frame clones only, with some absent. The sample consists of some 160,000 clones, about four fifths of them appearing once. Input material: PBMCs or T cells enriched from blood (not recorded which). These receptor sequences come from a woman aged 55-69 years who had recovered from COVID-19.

The CDR3 region is CASSTSFTLSHEQFF. The CDR3 nucleotides are TGTGCCAGTTCGACTAGCTTTACTTTGTCACATGAGCAGTTCTTC. The chain has TRBV2 and TRBJ2-1; 7 bases agree with TRBD2. Unmatched junction bases numbered 16, after V lost 9 bases and J lost 8 bases. The CDR3 length is 15 residues. The germline CDR1 and CDR2 sequences are SNHLY and FYNNEI.

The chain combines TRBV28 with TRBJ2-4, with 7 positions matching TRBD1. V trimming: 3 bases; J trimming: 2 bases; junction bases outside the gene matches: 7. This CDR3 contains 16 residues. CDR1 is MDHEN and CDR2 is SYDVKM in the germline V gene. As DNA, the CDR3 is TGTGCCAGCAGTTTTAGGGGACAGTTAACCAAAAACATTCAGTACTTC. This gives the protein CASSFRGQLTKNIQYF.

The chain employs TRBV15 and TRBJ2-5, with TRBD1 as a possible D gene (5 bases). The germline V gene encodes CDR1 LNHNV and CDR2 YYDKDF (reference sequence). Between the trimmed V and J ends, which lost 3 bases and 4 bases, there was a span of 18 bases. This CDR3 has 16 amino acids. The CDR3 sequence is CATSRATLGQGETQYF. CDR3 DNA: TGTGCCACCAGCAGGGCTACCCTGGGGCAGGGAGAGACCCAGTACTTC.

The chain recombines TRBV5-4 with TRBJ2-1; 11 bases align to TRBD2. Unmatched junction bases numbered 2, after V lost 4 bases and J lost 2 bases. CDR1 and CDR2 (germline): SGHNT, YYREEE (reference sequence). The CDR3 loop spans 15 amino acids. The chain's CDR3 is CASSRSGGAYNEQFF. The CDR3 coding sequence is TGTGCCAGCAGCCGTAGCGGGGGGGCCTACAATGAGCAGTTCTTC.

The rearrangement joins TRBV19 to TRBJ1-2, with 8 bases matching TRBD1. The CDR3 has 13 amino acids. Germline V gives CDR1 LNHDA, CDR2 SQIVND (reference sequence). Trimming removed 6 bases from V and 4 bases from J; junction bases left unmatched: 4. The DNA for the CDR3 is TGTGCCAGTAGACGGGACAGGCGCTATGGCTACACCTTC. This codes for CASRRDRRYGYTF.

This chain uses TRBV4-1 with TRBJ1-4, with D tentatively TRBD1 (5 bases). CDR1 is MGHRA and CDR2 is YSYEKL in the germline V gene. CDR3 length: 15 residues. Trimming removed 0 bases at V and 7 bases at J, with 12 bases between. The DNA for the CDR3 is TGCGCCAGCAGCCAAGACGAGGGGAGGGGTGAAAAACTGTTTTTT. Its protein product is CASSQDEGRGEKLFF.

For the CDR3, the DNA is TGTGCCAGCAGCTTTTCGAGCTCCTACAATGAGCAGTTCTTC. Encoded protein: CASSFSSSYNEQFF. The chain couples TRBV7-2 to TRBJ2-1, with D unclear. The CDR3 extends over 14 amino acids. V was pared by 3 bases and J by 0 bases, with 6 bases between. CDR1 SGHTA and CDR2 FQGNSA come from the germline V gene.

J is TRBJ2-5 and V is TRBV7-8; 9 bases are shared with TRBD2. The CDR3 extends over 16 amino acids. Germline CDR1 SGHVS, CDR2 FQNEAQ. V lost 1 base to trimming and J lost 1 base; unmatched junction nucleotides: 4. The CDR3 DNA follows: TGTGCCAGCAGCTTAGTCGCGACTAGCGGCCAAGAGACCCAGTACTTC. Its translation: CASSLVATSGQETQYF.

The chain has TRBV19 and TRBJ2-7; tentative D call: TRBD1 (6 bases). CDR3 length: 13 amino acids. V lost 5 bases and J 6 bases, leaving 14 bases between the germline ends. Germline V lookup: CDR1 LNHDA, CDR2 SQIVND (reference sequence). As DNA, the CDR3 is TGTGCCAGTAGTGCTACACAGGGATCCGAGCAGTACTTC. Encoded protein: CASSATQGSEQYF.

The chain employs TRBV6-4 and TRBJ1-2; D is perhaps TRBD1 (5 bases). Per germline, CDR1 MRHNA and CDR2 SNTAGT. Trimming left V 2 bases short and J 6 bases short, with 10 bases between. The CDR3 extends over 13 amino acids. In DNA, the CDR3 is TGTGCCAGCAGTGACAAGGGGAGGGATGGCTACACCTTC. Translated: CASSDKGRDGYTF.

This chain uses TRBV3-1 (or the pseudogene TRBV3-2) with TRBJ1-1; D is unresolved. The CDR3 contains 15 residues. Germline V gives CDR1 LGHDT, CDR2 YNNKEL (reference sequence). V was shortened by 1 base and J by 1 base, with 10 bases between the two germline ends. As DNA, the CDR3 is TGTGCCAGCAGCCAAGGGCTCACCGAGAACACTGAAGCTTTCTTT. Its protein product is CASSQGLTENTEAFF.

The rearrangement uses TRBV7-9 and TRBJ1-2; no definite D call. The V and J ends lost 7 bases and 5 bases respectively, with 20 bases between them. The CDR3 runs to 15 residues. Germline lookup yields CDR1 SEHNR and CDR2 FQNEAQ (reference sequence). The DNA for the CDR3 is TGTGCCAGCACCTTCTTGCTAGGAGGGCAGTATGGCTACACCTTC. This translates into CASTFLLGGQYGYTF.

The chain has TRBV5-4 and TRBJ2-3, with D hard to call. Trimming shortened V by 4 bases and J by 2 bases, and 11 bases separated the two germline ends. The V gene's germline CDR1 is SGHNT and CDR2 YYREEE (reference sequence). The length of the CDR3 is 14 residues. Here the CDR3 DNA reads TGTGCCAGCAGCCCTCCGGGTAACACAGATACGCAGTATTTT. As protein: CASSPPGNTDTQYF.

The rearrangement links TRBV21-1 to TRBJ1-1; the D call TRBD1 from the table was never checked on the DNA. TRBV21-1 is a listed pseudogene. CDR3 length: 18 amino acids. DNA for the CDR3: TGTGCCAGCAGCAAAGGGGAAAAGGGACAGGGGGCGCTCACTGAAGCTTTCTTT. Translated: CASSKGEKGQGALTEAFF.

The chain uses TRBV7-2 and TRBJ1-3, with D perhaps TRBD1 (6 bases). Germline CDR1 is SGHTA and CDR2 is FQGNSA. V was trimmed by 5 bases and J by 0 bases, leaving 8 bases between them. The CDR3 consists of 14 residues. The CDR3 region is CASSKDSSGNTIYF. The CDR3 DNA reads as TGTGCCAGCAGCAAGGACAGCTCTGGAAACACCATATATTTT.

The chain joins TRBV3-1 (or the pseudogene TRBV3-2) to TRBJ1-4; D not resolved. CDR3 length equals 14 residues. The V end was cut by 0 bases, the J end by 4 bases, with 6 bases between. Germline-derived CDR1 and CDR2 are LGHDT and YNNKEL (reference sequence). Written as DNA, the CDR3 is TGTGCCAGCAGCCAAGATGTTCTTAATGAAAAACTGTTTTTT. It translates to CASSQDVLNEKLFF.

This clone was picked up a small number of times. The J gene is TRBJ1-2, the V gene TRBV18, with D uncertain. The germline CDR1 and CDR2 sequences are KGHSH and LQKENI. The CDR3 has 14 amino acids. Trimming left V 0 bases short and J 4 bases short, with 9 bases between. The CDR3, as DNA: TGTGCCAGCTCACCACCGGAGGCAGGCTATGGCTACACCTTC. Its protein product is CASSPPEAGYGYTF. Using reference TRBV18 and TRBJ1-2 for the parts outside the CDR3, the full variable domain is NAGVMQNPRHLVRRRGQEARLRCSPMKGHSHVYWYRQLPEEGLKFMVYLQKENIIDESGMPKERFSAEFPKEGPSILRIQQVVRGDSAAYFCASSPPEAGYGYTFGSGTRLTVV.

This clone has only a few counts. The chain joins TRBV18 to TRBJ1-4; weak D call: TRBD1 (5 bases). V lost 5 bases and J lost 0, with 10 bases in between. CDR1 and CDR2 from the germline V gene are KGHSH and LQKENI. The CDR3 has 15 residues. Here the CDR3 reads CASSGAMATNEKLFF. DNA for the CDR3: TGTGCCAGCTCAGGGGCTATGGCAACTAATGAAAAACTGTTTTTT.

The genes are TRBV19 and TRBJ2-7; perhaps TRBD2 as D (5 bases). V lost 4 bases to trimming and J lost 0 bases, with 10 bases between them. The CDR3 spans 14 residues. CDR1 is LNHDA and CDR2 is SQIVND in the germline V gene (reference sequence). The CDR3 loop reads CASSRGPTSYEQYF. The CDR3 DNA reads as TGTGCCAGTAGTAGAGGGCCTACCTCCTACGAGCAGTACTTC.

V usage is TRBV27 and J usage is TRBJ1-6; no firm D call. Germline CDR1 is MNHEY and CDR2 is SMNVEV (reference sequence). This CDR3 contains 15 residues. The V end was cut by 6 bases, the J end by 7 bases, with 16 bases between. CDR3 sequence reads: CASRLNRVANSPLHF. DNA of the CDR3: TGTGCCAGCAGATTAAACAGAGTCGCGAATTCACCCCTCCACTTT.

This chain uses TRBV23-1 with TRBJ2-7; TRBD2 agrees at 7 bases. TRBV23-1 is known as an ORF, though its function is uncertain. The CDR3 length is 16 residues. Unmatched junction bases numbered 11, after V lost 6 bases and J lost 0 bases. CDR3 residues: CASSQGPSGTSYEQYF. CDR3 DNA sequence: TGCGCCAGCAGCCAAGGGCCTAGCGGCACCTCCTACGAGCAGTACTTC.

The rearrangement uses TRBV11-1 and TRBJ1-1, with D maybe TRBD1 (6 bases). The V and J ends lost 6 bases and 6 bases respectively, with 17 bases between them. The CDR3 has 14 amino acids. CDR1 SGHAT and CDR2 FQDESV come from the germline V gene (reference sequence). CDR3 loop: CASSLSRAGAEAFF. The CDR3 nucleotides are TGTGCCAGCAGTTTAAGTCGTGCAGGGGCTGAAGCTTTCTTT.

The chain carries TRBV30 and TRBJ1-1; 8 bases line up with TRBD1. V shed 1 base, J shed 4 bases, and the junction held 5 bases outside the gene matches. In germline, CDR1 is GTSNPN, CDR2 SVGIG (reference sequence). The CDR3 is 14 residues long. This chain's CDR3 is CAWSGDRTGTEAFF. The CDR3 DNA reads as TGTGCCTGGAGTGGGGACAGGACGGGCACTGAAGCTTTCTTT.

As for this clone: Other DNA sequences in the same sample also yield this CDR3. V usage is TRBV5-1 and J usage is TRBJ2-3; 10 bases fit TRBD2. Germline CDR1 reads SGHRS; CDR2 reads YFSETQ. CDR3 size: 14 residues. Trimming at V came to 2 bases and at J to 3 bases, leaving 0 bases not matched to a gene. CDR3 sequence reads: CASSFSGGTDTQYF. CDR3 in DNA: TGCGCCAGCAGCTTTAGCGGGGGGACAGATACGCAGTATTTT. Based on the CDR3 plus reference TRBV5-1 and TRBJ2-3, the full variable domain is KAGVTQTPRYLIKTRGQQVTLSCSPISGHRSVSWYQQTPGQGLQFLFEYFSETQRNKGNFPGRFSGRQFSNSRSEMNVSTLELGDSALYLCASSFSGGTDTQYFGPGTRLTVL.

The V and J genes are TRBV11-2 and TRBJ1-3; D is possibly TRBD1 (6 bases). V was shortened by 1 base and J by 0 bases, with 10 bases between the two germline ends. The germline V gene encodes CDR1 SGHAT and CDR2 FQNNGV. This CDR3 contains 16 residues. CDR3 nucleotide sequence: TGTGCCAGCAGCTTAGGGCAGGGGTACTCTGGAAACACCATATATTTT. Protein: CASSLGQGYSGNTIYF.

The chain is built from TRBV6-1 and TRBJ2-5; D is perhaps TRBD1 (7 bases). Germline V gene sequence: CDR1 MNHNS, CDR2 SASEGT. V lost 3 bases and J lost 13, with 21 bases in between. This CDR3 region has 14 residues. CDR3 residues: CASSDLDRRAARYF. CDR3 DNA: TGTGCCAGCAGTGATTTGGACAGGAGGGCGGCCCGGTACTTC.

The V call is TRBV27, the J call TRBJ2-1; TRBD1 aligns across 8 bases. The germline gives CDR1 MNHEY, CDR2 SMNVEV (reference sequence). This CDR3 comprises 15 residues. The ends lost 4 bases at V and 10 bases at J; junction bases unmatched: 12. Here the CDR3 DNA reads TGTGCCAGCAGTTGGTCATTTTCAGGGGGCAACGAGCAGTTCTTC. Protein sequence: CASSWSFSGGNEQFF.